Reported below is one T cell receptor (beta chain). The record originates from a study of blood T cell repertoires in COVID-19. The V gene's germline CDR1 is KGHDR and CDR2 SFDVKD. V lost 9 bases, J lost 0 bases, and 18 bases lay in between. This CDR3 has 16 amino acids. Enrolled through a virtual design, the participants were between about 18 and 100 years of age and came from about two dozen US areas. Authors' methods: Estimation of nucleated cell counts relied on the amplification of reference gene primers. Assay: immunoSEQ multiplex PCR; the TCRdb copy retains only in-frame clones and omits some. That table gives V, J and clone size, and the DNA gave D and trimming. This sample has more than 250,000 clones; 88% occur once, and the top ten carry approximately 1.2%.

The sequenced material came from PBMCs or T cells enriched from blood (not recorded which). The V and J genes are TRBV24-1 and TRBJ2-3; D perhaps matches TRBD1 (6 bases). This receptor was identified in a woman aged 40-49 years with acute COVID-19. In DNA form, the CDR3 reads TGTGCCACCTCCCGGCGGGCAGGGGAGAGCACAGATACGCAGTATTTT. Amino acid sequence: CATSRRAGESTDTQYF.